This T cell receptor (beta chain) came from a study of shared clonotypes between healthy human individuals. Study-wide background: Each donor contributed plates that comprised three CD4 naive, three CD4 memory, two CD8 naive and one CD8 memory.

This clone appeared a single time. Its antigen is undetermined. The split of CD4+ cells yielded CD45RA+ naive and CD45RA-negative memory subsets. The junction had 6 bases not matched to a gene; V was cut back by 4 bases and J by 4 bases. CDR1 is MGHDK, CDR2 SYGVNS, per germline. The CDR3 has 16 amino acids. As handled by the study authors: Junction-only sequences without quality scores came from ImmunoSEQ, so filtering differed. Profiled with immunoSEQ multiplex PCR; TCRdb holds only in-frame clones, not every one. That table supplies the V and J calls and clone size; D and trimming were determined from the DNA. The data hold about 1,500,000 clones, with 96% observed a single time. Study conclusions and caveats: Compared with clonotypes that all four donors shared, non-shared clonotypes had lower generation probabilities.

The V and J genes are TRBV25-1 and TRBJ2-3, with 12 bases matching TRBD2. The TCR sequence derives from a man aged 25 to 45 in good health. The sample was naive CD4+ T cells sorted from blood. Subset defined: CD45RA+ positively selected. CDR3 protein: CASSATSGRRSDTQYF. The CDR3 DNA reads TGTGCCAGCAGTGCTACTAGCGGGAGGCGGTCAGATACGCAGTATTTT. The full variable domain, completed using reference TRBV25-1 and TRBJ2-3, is EADIYQTPRYLVIGTGKKITLECSQTMGHDKMYWYQQDPGMELHLIHYSYGVNSTEKGDLSSESTVSRIRTEHFPLTLESARPSHTSQYLCASSATSGRRSDTQYFGPGTRLTVL.